This T cell receptor beta chain was captured by sequencing in a study of shared clonotypes between healthy human individuals (dated by TCRdb to about 2020). Context from the whole study: The cohort comprised a couple of women and a few men aged 18 to 49 years. Per donor, three plates each were used for CD4 naive and CD4 memory, two for CD8 naive, and one for CD8 memory. The study deeply sequenced blood TCR repertoires of about 5 healthy adults to estimate repertoire size and the extent of clonotype sharing between individuals. To increase sequencing depth and limit assay-specific biases, TCR repertoire library preparation and sequencing were carried out by different laboratories using diverse techniques. Per donor, leukapheresis produced somewhere between about 0.85 and 8.9 billion PBMCs.

The donors were healthy, HIV-negative adults who had no recently reported acute infections or vaccinations. Every donor was a Caucasian adult residing in Nashville, Tennessee, USA. Magnetic negative selection was used to enrich CD4+ T cells, after which naive cells were positively selected on CD45RA and the negative fraction became the memory subset. Blood was obtained by leukapheresis, after which PBMCs were separated by Ficoll-Histopaque density gradient centrifugation and cryopreserved in liquid nitrogen vapor phase. Purity and quantity of every magnetically sorted T cell population were checked by analytical flow cytometry. Each sorted fraction had its genomic DNA isolated and then quantified by UV absorbance on a Nanodrop 2000c. With respect to this clone: Its recognized antigen is unknown. No per-base quality is available; no much larger clone lies one base away.

The paper's findings and limits, for the study overall: Naive subsets generally had larger estimated clonotype richness than memory subsets. Higher generation probabilities were observed for clonotypes shared by all four sorted-subset donors than for non-shared clonotypes. Sharing across a handful of donors was observed for 5% to 6.5% of naive CD4, about 4% of naive CD8, around 2.5% of memory CD4, and around 0.4% of memory CD8 clonotypes. Sampling was limited to blood, and TCR repertoires in tissue likely differ from TCR repertoires in blood. The genetic and exposure-history diversity represented was limited by the small number of donors. Even with the large sequencing depth, rarefaction of the sorted-subset datasets indicated that sequencing was incomplete. Based on pairwise subsampling, the degree of clonotype sharing among donors was expected to be affected by sequencing depth.

The germline V and J ends show losses of 6 bases and 2 bases respectively, and no gene match explains 5 bases of the junction. The germline V gene yields SNHLY for CDR1 and FYNNEI for CDR2. The CDR3 holds 14 amino acids from the cysteine to the phenylalanine. Of all the DNA, just the CDR3 is kept, 42 bases in frame from base 1. Using the deep immunoSEQ assay, multiplex PCR amplified TCR CDR3 regions from genomic DNA. Extracted genomic DNA from each cell subset was spread evenly across all wells of several immunoSEQ 96-well plates, with each plate serving as a replicate. Each replicate PCR for sorted subsets received roughly 200 ng genomic DNA, equal to about 30,000 T cell genomes. Purified libraries were quantified with a Qubit 3.0 fluorometer, sized on a Bioanalyzer 2100, and re-quantified with the KAPA Library Quantification kit. Each immunoSEQ 96-well plate was sequenced on its own single-read 150-cycle Illumina NextSeq 550 flow cell. The study's own analysis went as follows. The immunoSEQ output contained only junctional sequences without quality scores, so filtering could not match that applied to full-length reads. Sequences were annotated with PyIR, a Python wrapper for IgBLAST v1.9, and V/J genes and CDR3 were assigned using IMGT germline references. Reads were filtered out if the reads had weak V/J assignments (E-value above 1e-6), no CDR3, stop codons, out-of-frame junctions, or ambiguous translated residues. V3J clonotypes were defined by identical inferred V gene, J gene, and CDR3 amino acid sequence. To compute the percentage overlap between repertoires, the number of shared unique clonotypes was divided by the size of the smaller repertoire. Three approaches were used to assess repertoire richness: RTK rarefaction, the Chao1 estimator, and Recon v2.1 estimates of unobserved clonotypes. Generation probabilities were computed with OLGA for all TCRbeta clonotypes obtained by the gDNA method from four donors. TCRdb retrieved this table from immuneACCESS and kept in-frame rearrangements only. Not all clones are present; in checked studies, unresolved V genes account for under half, and no reason is known for the remainder. V, J and clone size reflect that table, while D and trimming were determined from the DNA. This sample is represented by some 660,000 clones; 60% to 75% of them were singletons. Around 2% of the sample is taken by the ten largest.

This clonotype was obtained from a woman younger than 45 in good health. What was sequenced was memory CD4+ T cells sorted from blood. In the paper's terms, the cell subset or site label means: CD45RA-negative fraction. The rearrangement combines TRBV2 with TRBJ2-5; 8 bases in between match TRBD1. The CDR3 region reads CASRGQVLQETQYF. The DNA sequence reads TGTGCCAGCAGGGGACAGGTCCTACAAGAGACCCAGTACTTC.